This paragraph reports one T cell receptor (beta chain). Its antigen is still unknown. The entry originates in a study of chemoradiotherapy in HPV16-positive cancers. Study-level results: Functional assays defining HPV-specific T cells used only two HPV16-positive patients.

V lost 5 bases and J lost 7, with 5 bases in between. CDR3 length: 11 residues. Per germline, CDR1 LNHDA and CDR2 SQIVND (reference sequence). Repertoires were generated with immunoSEQ multiplex PCR, while TCRdb's copy carries only in-frame clones and drops some. Of approximately 8,200 clones in the sample, around 83% were seen once. The receptor's source is a human donor with HPV-associated anogenital cancer. V is TRBV19 and J is TRBJ2-2; no reliable D call. Sequenced here: blood, sampled from a patient who underwent chemoradiotherapy. CDR3 sequence (DNA): TGTGCCAGTAGTCTTTACGGGGAGCTGTTTTTT. Protein: CASSLYGELFF. Complete variable domain (other parts from reference TRBV19 and TRBJ2-2): DGGITQSPKYLFRKEGQNVTLSCEQNLNHDAMYWYRQDPGQGLRLIYYSQIVNDFQKGDIAEGYSVSREKKESFPLTVTSAQKNPTAFYLCASSLYGELFFGEGSRLTVL.